A selection of T cell receptor beta chains follows, all from one sample in a study of monozygotic twins with inflammatory bowel disease. TCRdb processed the 5' RACE reads again and assigns one entry to each CDR3 protein, with no DNA. The data include just over 300,000 distinct CDR3 sequences; the top ten clones carry over 5%. Sequencing input: blood. These TCRs come from a human donor with ulcerative colitis or Crohn's disease, or a healthy co-twin of an affected twin (not recorded which). The CDR3 runs from the conserved cysteine through the conserved F or W. Expanded clones are given a class, and other clones once, few, many or no size at all.

J gene	V gene	clone size	CDR3 protein
TRBJ1-3	TRBV7-2	.	CASSLGWGQGGNTIYF
TRBJ2-2	TRBV5-1	.	CASSLVGAANTGELFF
TRBJ1-2	TRBV28	.	CASSFVARPNYGYTF
TRBJ2-7	TRBV6-1	.	CASSHGETVYTEQYF
TRBJ1-2	TRBV7-2	.	CASSLNPGTFYGYTF
TRBJ2-5	TRBV3-1	.	CASEGPNQETQYF
TRBJ2-1	TRBV27	.	CASTGPSSYNEQFF
TRBJ2-1	TRBV7-7	.	CASSSLFGRNEQFF
TRBJ1-5	TRBV6-2/TRBV6-3	.	CASRLPPGQGAQPQHF
TRBJ1-2	TRBV6-5	.	CASSYLQGPYGYTF
TRBJ1-2	TRBV24-1	.	CATSARQGGYGYTF
TRBJ1-5	TRBV18	.	CASSQGYNQPQHF
TRBJ2-7	TRBV2	.	CASSIQGLSYEQYF
TRBJ2-7	TRBV6-2/TRBV6-3	.	CASREDTYEQYF
TRBJ1-2	TRBV7-2	.	CASSLVSGSGYGYTF
TRBJ2-4	TRBV20-1	medium-sized	CSARERLSSGRRYMQYF
TRBJ2-1	TRBV19	.	CASSPGLAGVGDEQFF
TRBJ2-2	TRBV20-1	.	CSARDNRPPGELFF
TRBJ2-4	TRBV6-5	.	CASSYSFPAPSIAKNIQYF
TRBJ2-3	TRBV3-1	.	CASSQRTGMQLDTQYF
TRBJ2-1	TRBV7-2	.	CASSVAGAYDEQFF
TRBJ1-4	TRBV15	.	CATSREGGSYEKLFF
TRBJ1-4	TRBV25-1	.	CASSFGTVNEKLFF
TRBJ2-3	TRBV6-5	.	CASSYSSLGGADTQYF
TRBJ2-7	TRBV4-3	.	CASSQDKGLEQYF
TRBJ2-1	TRBV27	.	CASSQLAGGLGEQFF
TRBJ2-1	TRBV25-1	.	CASSEGGGRPYNEQFF
TRBJ2-7	TRBV9	.	CASSTHRTSGSYEQYF
TRBJ2-3	TRBV12-3/TRBV12-4	.	CASSSSGAEIAYF
TRBJ2-7	TRBV10-2	.	CASSFGGARYEQYF
TRBJ1-6	TRBV6-1	.	CASSRDRVNSPLHF
TRBJ1-1	TRBV9	.	CASNPSGGNTEAFF
TRBJ2-2	TRBV5-1	.	CASSSQGTGELFF
TRBJ2-2	TRBV7-6	.	CASSLQGTNTGELFF
TRBJ1-2	TRBV27	.	CASSFSQGARGYTF
TRBJ2-7	TRBV18	.	CASSPSGLAFNEQYF
TRBJ1-5	TRBV7-9	.	CASSTPGDQPQHF
TRBJ1-6	TRBV4-3	.	CASSQTGASSLHF
TRBJ1-1	TRBV4-1	.	CASSPIISKVIGILVNTEAFF
TRBJ2-7	TRBV10-3	.	CAISDTPDSILIEGYF
TRBJ2-4	TRBV12-3/TRBV12-4	.	CASSLAQGNKNMQYF
TRBJ2-6	TRBV11-1	.	CASSLARGDPRTTGKTGANVLTF
TRBJ2-7	TRBV7-2	.	CASSARSAGQTEQYF
TRBJ2-2	TRBV12-3/TRBV12-4	.	CASSHLTAGELFF
TRBJ1-1	TRBV6-1	.	CASSHGQANTEAFF
TRBJ1-6	TRBV10-3	.	CAISEADSPLHF
TRBJ2-5	TRBV7-7	.	CASSLMGQAQETQYF
TRBJ2-7	TRBV20-1	.	CSARRGNEQYF
TRBJ2-3	TRBV11-1	.	CASSLGTSGAKGTDTQYF
TRBJ1-4	TRBV27	.	CASSSRQGAGTNEKLFF
TRBJ1-4	TRBV27	.	CASSLYGALGQKLFF
TRBJ2-5	TRBV5-6	.	CASSLKRGDSAGYF
TRBJ1-4	TRBV20-1	.	CSVVWGEKLFF
TRBJ1-5	TRBV27	.	CASRQLTGSAQPQHF
TRBJ1-5	TRBV12-3/TRBV12-4	.	CASSQDLGPQHF
TRBJ2-5	TRBV18	.	CASSPNSRGPETQYF